Here is one T cell receptor beta chain with its context. Germline CDR1 SGHRS, CDR2 YFSETQ. Trimming pared 0 bases from V and 5 bases from J, leaving 16 bases between. CDR3 size: 16 residues. These data originate in a study of control samples from healthy donors and cancer patients. Assay: immunoSEQ multiplex PCR; the TCRdb copy retains only in-frame clones and omits some. Of 55,000 to 80,000 clones detected, more than 70% appear once; the ten largest clones hold around 5.1%. This clonotype was sampled from a man in his sixties with colorectal cancer. This chain uses TRBV5-1 with TRBJ2-3; maybe TRBD2 (7 bases). The sample taken for sequencing was PBMCs. CDR3 bases: TGCGCCAGCAGCTTGGAGGGGGGGCCCTCTTTAGATACGCAGTATTTT. This translates into CASSLEGGPSLDTQYF.